A single TCR beta chain is shown here with its context. Its specificity is unknown. Documented time point: recipient sample about 28 days before transplant, after cytoreduction. The data belong to a study of T cell clonotyping in hematopoietic cell transplantation. Looking at the study overall: Pretransplant recipient samples were taken after cytoreduction. Whole-study findings and limits: Without cell sorting, CD4 versus CD8 contributions remain unresolved. Graft donor and pretransplant recipient Inverse Simpson Index values predicted broader posttransplant TCR diversity. After transplant, recipient diversity fell while pathologically expanded clonotypes grew through day 180.

The CDR3 spans 13 residues. V was cut by 2 bases and J by 7 bases, with 9 bases left in between. Germline V gene sequence: CDR1 SGHRS, CDR2 YFSETQ. Only in-frame clones appear in the TCRdb table, and some are missing; sequencing was by immunoSEQ multiplex PCR. Found here are 26,000 or so clones, 82% of them singletons; the top ten hold about 1.8%. The source of this sequence is a man aged 35-49 years with acute myeloid leukemia. Some clones in this sample may be carry-over from other donors' samples. The specimen comprised peripheral blood mononuclear cells, sampled before stem cell transplant. The chain combines TRBV5-1 with TRBJ2-2; D unclear. The CDR3 protein is CASSFDSGGELFF. CDR3 DNA sequence: TGCGCCAGCAGCTTCGACTCAGGCGGGGAGCTGTTTTTT.